This paragraph reports one T cell receptor beta chain. This sample was included in a study of blood T cell repertoires in COVID-19. Whole-study context: T cells, B-cell-depleted T cells, or PBMCs supplied cDNA or gDNA.

The ends lost 4 bases at V and 5 bases at J; junction bases unmatched: 7. The CDR3 is 14 amino acids. Germline CDR1 reads SGHRS; CDR2 reads YFSETQ. Using immunoSEQ multiplex PCR, the repertoire was profiled, and TCRdb retains in-frame clones only, with some absent. The table records around 100,000 clones, approximately 80% of them present only once. The specimen was peripheral blood. The rearrangement links TRBV5-1 to TRBJ2-7, with TRBD2 identical over 9 bases. The receptor was derived from a human donor in a cohort sampled during active COVID-19. CDR3 nucleotides: TGCGCCAGCAGCGTTGCGGGGGGGCCCCACGAGCAGTACTTC. It is translated as CASSVAGGPHEQYF. The whole variable domain, remainder taken from reference TRBV5-1 and TRBJ2-7, is KAGVTQTPRYLIKTRGQQVTLSCSPISGHRSVSWYQQTPGQGLQFLFEYFSETQRNKGNFPGRFSGRQFSNSRSEMNVSTLELGDSALYLCASSVAGGPHEQYFGPGTRLTVT.